This TCR beta chain was recorded in a study of blood T cell repertoires in COVID-19. Overall study: Samples taken during acute and convalescent COVID-19 were collected in the United States, Italy and Spain.

Source study methods: From reference gene primer amplification, estimates of nucleated cell counts were derived. TCRdb's table, derived via immunoSEQ multiplex PCR, lists solely in-frame clones and lacks some. V and J calls and clone size are copied from that table; D and trimming were computed from the DNA. Altogether around 160,000 clones are present, around 80% being singletons, with the ten largest covering over 10%. V was clipped by 5 bases and J by 7 bases; unmatched bases: 11. The CDR3 runs to 16 residues. Per the germline V gene, CDR1 is SEHNR and CDR2 is FQNEAQ (reference sequence). V and J are TRBV7-9 and TRBJ2-1; 10 bases are a match to TRBD1. The clonotype was recovered from a man aged 60-69 years with active or convalescent COVID-19. The sequenced material came from peripheral blood. The CDR3 is CASSRALGTGVNEQFF. CDR3 DNA: TGTGCCAGCAGCCGGGCACTTGGGACAGGGGTAAATGAGCAGTTCTTC.